Given below is one TCR beta chain in context. The data belong to a study of OX40 agonist ivuxolimab in advanced cancers. Study background: Ivuxolimab was administered intravenously to patients at 0.01 to 10 mg/kg every 2 weeks. Of the patients, three showed partial responses, one with hepatocellular carcinoma and two with cutaneous melanoma. Melanoma, hepatocellular carcinoma, head and neck or renal cell cancer occurred in dose-escalation patients.

The method was immunoSEQ multiplex PCR; TCRdb's version includes in-frame clones alone and lacks a portion of them. The sample has 85,000 to 90,000 clones, approximately 85% seen once. Trimming removed 3 bases at V and 5 bases at J, with 12 bases between. This CDR3 is built from 14 residues. The V gene's germline CDR1 is LNHDA and CDR2 SQIVND (reference sequence). The sequencing used CD4+ or CD8+ T cells sorted from blood, collected in a trial of the OX40 agonist ivuxolimab. This sequence joins TRBV19 and TRBJ2-3; D unresolved. The TCR comes from an adult with an advanced solid tumor such as melanoma, head and neck, liver or kidney cancer. The CDR3 spells CASSISRDQDTQYF. The CDR3 nucleotides are TGTGCCAGTAGTATTTCGCGCGACCAAGATACGCAGTATTTT.